Included here is one T cell receptor (beta chain) sequence, with context. Per the authors' pipeline: Nucleated cell number was recorded as an estimate derived from reference gene primer amplification. Only in-frame clones appear in the TCRdb table, and some are missing; sequencing was by immunoSEQ multiplex PCR. The V and J calls and clone size are taken from that table; D and trimming were inferred from the DNA. Of a few hundred thousand clones listed, just under 90% are singletons. The length of the CDR3 is 17 residues. Germline assignment: CDR1 SGHRS and CDR2 YFSETQ. The ends lost 4 bases at V and 5 bases at J; junction bases unmatched: 12. This entry belongs to a study of blood T cell repertoires in COVID-19.

The sequencing sample was made of peripheral blood. The gene calls are TRBV5-1 and TRBJ2-2, with 9 nucleotides matching TRBD2. The source of this sequence is a woman in her forties or fifties with COVID-19, enrolled during active disease. The chain's CDR3 is CASSLIAGGLGTGELFF. In DNA form, the CDR3 reads TGCGCCAGCAGCCTGATTGCGGGAGGGCTGGGAACCGGGGAGCTGTTTTTT.